This TCR beta chain was sequenced in a study of cytomegalovirus exposure and HLA in healthy donors. This clone has more than one count but fewer than ten. Its specificity is not known. Study results and caveats: In vitro checks showed that a few CMV-associated chains really do target CMV antigens. The study put some 160 TCR beta chains on its list as cytomegalovirus-associated.

V was trimmed by 1 base and J by 3 bases, leaving 11 bases between them. This CDR3 spans 15 amino acids. Germline assignment: CDR1 MGHRA and CDR2 YSYEKL. From the roughly 120-subject validation cohort, which was separate from the approximately 670-subject first cohort, the donors were drawn. Sequencing used immunoSEQ multiplex PCR; TCRdb keeps in-frame clones, though not all of them. The sample carries around 300,000 clones, around 90% recorded once. The sequence came from a woman in her 30s in good health and CMV-seropositive. V is TRBV4-1 and J is TRBJ2-3; D not certain. What was sequenced was PBMCs. DNA for the CDR3: TGCGCCAGCAGCCAAGGATCAACGGGTACAGATACGCAGTATTTT. As protein: CASSQGSTGTDTQYF.